One and the same sample provided the 15 T cell receptor beta chains below, sequenced in a study of cytomegalovirus exposure and HLA in healthy donors. The PCR was carried out with 60 Vbeta primers and 13 Jbeta primers. This table comes from immunoSEQ multiplex PCR, and its TCRdb copy is limited to in-frame clones, with some not included. Recorded for this sample: some 51,000 clones. Sequences were obtained from PBMCs. The receptors derive from a man aged 50-60 years in good health and CMV-seropositive.

The chain links TRBV28 to TRBJ1-1; D is unresolved. Germline values: CDR1 MDHEN, CDR2 SYDVKM. The germline V and J ends were trimmed by 9 bases and 1 base, with 6 bases remaining between them. CDR3 length: 11 amino acids. CDR3 protein: CASHTNTEAFF. CDR3 DNA sequence: TGTGCCAGTCACACGAACACTGAAGCTTTCTTT.

The J gene is TRBJ2-3, the V gene TRBV5-4; TRBD2 agrees at 8 bases. CDR1 and CDR2 from the germline V gene are SGHNT and YYREEE (reference sequence). The CDR3 runs 15 residues. The V gene end was trimmed by 4 bases and the J gene end by 11 bases; junction bases not matched to a gene: 15. Here the CDR3 DNA reads TGTGCCAGCAGCCCCCGGGGAGCGGGGGAGGTGAAGCAGTATTTT. It translates to CASSPRGAGEVKQYF. The entire variable domain, with the rest obtained from reference TRBV5-4 and TRBJ2-3, is as follows: ETGVTQSPTHLIKTRGQQVTLRCSSQSGHNTVSWYQQALGQGPQFIFQYYREEENGRGNFPPRFSGLQFPNYSSELNVNALELDDSALYLCASSPRGAGEVKQYFGPGTRLTVL.

This chain uses TRBV6-6 with TRBJ1-1; TRBD1 matches 9 bases. The V segment lost 2 bases and the J segment 11 bases; nucleotides outside the gene matches: 3. The CDR3 loop spans 12 amino acids. Per the germline V gene, CDR1 is MNHNY and CDR2 is SVGAGI (reference sequence). The CDR3 bases are TGTGCCAGCAGTTACGCAGACAGGGGGGCTTTCTTT. Translated: CASSYADRGAFF.

The J gene is TRBJ2-6, the V gene TRBV4-3, with 7 bases aligning to TRBD2. The CDR3 length is 19 residues. J gave up 4 bases and V 4 bases, and 16 bases lay outside the gene matches. Germline loops: CDR1 LGHNA, CDR2 YSLEER. The CDR3 DNA is TGCGCCAGCAGCCGAGCGGGGAGGCCAAACCCCTCCGGGGCCAACGTCCTGACTTTC. This sequence encodes CASSRAGRPNPSGANVLTF.

Its frequency marks this clone as medium-sized. CDR3: CASRTGAWGGELFF. Here the CDR3 DNA reads TGCGCCAGCAGGACAGGAGCTTGGGGCGGGGAGCTGTTTTTT. The J gene is TRBJ2-2, the V gene TRBV4-3; D possibly corresponds to TRBD1 (6 bases). The CDR3 length is 14 residues. CDR1 LGHNA and CDR2 YSLEER come from the germline V gene. Deletions cut 6 bases from V and 7 bases from J, with 15 bases between.

The chain is built from TRBV5-1 and TRBJ1-2; no reliable D call. From germline, CDR1 is SGHRS and CDR2 YFSETQ. Trimming cost V 0 bases and J 3 bases, with 6 bases left between them. The CDR3 runs to 13 residues. CDR3 sequence: CASSLAPDYGYTF. The CDR3, as DNA: TGCGCCAGCAGCTTGGCCCCAGACTATGGCTACACCTTC. Filled out from reference TRBV5-1 and TRBJ1-2, the complete variable domain reads KAGVTQTPRYLIKTRGQQVTLSCSPISGHRSVSWYQQTPGQGLQFLFEYFSETQRNKGNFPGRFSGRQFSNSRSEMNVSTLELGDSALYLCASSLAPDYGYTFGSGTRLTVV.

The genes are TRBV6-5 and TRBJ2-1; D may be TRBD2 (5 bases). Germline lookup yields CDR1 MNHEY and CDR2 SVGAGI. The V gene lost 0 bases and the J gene lost 9 bases, with 9 bases spanning the gap. The CDR3 totals 13 residues. CDR3 sequence: CASSYSARGEQFF. The DNA for the CDR3 is TGTGCCAGCAGTTACTCGGCCCGGGGTGAGCAGTTCTTC.

CDR3 sequence reads: CAISEAGGKSYGYTF. DNA for the CDR3: TGTGCCATCAGTGAGGCAGGGGGCAAAAGCTATGGCTACACCTTC. This rearrangement joins TRBV10-3 to TRBJ1-2, with TRBD1 identical over 8 bases. This CDR3 contains 15 residues. The J segment lost 4 bases and the V segment lost 2 bases, leaving 6 bases of the junction unmatched. Germline V gives CDR1 ENHRY, CDR2 SYGVKD.

This sequence joins TRBV29-1 and TRBJ1-2; 11 bases are shared with TRBD1. The germline CDR1 and CDR2 sequences are SQVTM and ANQGSEA. V lost 7 bases and J lost 6; bases outside the gene matches: 4. There are 12 residues in the CDR3. CDR3 coding DNA: TGCAGCGCCGGACAGGGGGCAGATGGCTACACCTTC. Translation gives CSAGQGADGYTF.

The rearrangement uses TRBV7-9 and TRBJ2-5; unclear D gene. This CDR3 has 12 residues. Deletions cut 4 bases from V and 5 bases from J, with 8 bases between. In germline, CDR1 is SEHNR, CDR2 FQNEAQ (reference sequence). CDR3 region: CASSSTRETQYF. CDR3 bases: TGTGCCAGCAGCTCAACCAGGGAGACCCAGTACTTC.

Points on this clone: Sequence at one end of the junction differs from germline and may be a read error. V gene TRBV20-1 combines with J gene TRBJ1-2; no clear D. This CDR3 has 11 residues. From germline, CDR1 is DFQATT and CDR2 SNEGSKA (reference sequence). Here the CDR3 reads CSARAKYGYTF. The CDR3 coding sequence is TGCAGTGCTAGAGCTAAATATGGCTACACCTTC.

With regard to this clone: Other nucleotide sequences in the sample specify the same CDR3. The V call is TRBV29-1, the J call TRBJ1-2, with D perhaps TRBD1 (6 bases). Trimming left V 6 bases short and J 2 bases short, with 13 bases between. The CDR3 is made up of 13 amino acids. Germline V gene sequence: CDR1 SQVTM, CDR2 ANQGSEA. The CDR3 loop reads CSVGAQGNYGYTF. In DNA form, the CDR3 reads TGCAGCGTCGGCGCACAGGGCAACTATGGCTACACCTTC.

The V call is TRBV13, the J call TRBJ1-3; D not resolved. Trimming shortened V by 3 bases and J by 0 bases, and 6 bases separated the two germline ends. CDR1 and CDR2 (germline): PRHDT, FYEKMQ (reference sequence). There are 14 residues in the CDR3. CDR3: CASSFSLSGNTIYF. In DNA, the CDR3 is TGTGCCAGCAGCTTTTCACTCTCTGGAAACACCATATATTTT.

V and J are TRBV14 and TRBJ1-1; D ambiguous. CDR1 and CDR2 from the germline V gene are SGHDN and FVKESK. The germline V and J ends were trimmed by 1 base and 1 base, with 10 bases remaining between them. There are 15 residues in the CDR3. CDR3 sequence reads: CASSQGGTPNTEAFF. Here the CDR3 DNA reads TGTGCCAGCAGCCAAGGTGGCACCCCGAACACTGAAGCTTTCTTT.

The rearrangement links TRBV9 to TRBJ2-3; 12 bases agree with TRBD2. The germline V gene has CDR1 SGDLS and CDR2 YYNGEE. The trim removed 0 bases at V and 9 bases at J, leaving 8 bases unmatched. The CDR3 covers 16 residues. In DNA form, the CDR3 reads TGTGCCAGCAGCGTAGAGGCTAGCGGGAGGGAAGGCACGCAGTATTTT. It encodes CASSVEASGREGTQYF.